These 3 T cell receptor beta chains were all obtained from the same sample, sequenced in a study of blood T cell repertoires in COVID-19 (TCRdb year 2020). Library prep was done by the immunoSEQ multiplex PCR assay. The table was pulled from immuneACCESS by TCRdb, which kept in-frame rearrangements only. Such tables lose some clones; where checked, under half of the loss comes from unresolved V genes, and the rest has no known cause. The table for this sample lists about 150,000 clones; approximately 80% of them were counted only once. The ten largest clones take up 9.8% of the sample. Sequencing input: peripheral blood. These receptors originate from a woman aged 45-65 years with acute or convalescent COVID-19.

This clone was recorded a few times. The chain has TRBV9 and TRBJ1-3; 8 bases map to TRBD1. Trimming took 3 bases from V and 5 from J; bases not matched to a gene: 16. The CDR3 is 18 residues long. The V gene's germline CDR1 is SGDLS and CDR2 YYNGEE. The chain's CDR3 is CASSDPSGGTGTRNTIYF. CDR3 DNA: TGTGCCAGCAGCGACCCAAGTGGGGGGACAGGAACCAGAAACACCATATATTTT.

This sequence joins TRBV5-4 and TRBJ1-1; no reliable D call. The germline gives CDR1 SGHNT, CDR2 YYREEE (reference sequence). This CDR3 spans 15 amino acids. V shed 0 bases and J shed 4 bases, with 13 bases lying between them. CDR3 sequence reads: CASSLASEGGTEAFF. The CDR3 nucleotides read TGTGCCAGCAGCTTGGCCTCGGAGGGTGGCACTGAAGCTTTCTTT.

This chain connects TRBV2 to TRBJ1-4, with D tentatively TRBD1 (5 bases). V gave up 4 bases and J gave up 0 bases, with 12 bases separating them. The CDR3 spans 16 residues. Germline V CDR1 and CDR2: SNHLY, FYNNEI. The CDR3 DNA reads TGTGCCAGCAGTGGGGCGGGGCGCACAACTAATGAAAAACTGTTTTTT. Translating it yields CASSGAGRTTNEKLFF. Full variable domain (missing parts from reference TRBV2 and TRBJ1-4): EPEVTQTPSHQVTQMGQEVILRCVPISNHLYFYWYRQILGQKVEFLVSFYNNEISEKSEIFDDQFSVERPDGSNFTLKIRSTKLEDSAMYFCASSGAGRTTNEKLFFGSGTQLSVL.